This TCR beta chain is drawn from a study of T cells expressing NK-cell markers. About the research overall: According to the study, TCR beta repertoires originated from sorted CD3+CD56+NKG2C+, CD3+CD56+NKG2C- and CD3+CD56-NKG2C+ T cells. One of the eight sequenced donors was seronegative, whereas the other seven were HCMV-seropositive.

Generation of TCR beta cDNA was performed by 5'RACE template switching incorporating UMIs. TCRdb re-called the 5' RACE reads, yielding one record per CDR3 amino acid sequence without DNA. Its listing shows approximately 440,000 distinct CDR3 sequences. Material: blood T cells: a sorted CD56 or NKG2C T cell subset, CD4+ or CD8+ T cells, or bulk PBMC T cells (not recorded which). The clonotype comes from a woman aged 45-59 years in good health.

This CDR3 is CASSPEGQHNEQFF. The rearrangement uses TRBV7-2 and TRBJ2-1; TCRdb lists TRBD1, though no DNA is available to test this call. Germline V CDR1 and CDR2: SGHTA, FQGNSA. The CDR3 consists of 14 residues.